These T cell receptor beta chains were read from a single sample in a study of radiation and T cells in renal cell carcinoma. The table came from immunoSEQ multiplex PCR; TCRdb's copy has only in-frame clones and leaves some out. Of tens of thousands of clones listed, roughly four fifths are singletons. The starting material was blood, obtained from a patient whose treatment included radiotherapy and nephrectomy. These receptors were collected from a man aged 55 to 70 with renal cell carcinoma. Each CDR3 is given with its conserved first and last residue. Each record gives: D gene, J gene, clone size, V gene, CDR3 protein, CDR3 DNA. D genes are given only for firm matches. A row's size may be missing; if present it is once, few, many or a size class.

d_gene: TRBD2; j_gene: TRBJ2-5; abundance: -; v_gene: TRBV7-2; CDR3aa: CASSFPGLAGGADQETQYF; CDR3nt: TGTGCCAGCAGCTTCCCCGGACTAGCGGGAGGGGCGGACCAAGAGACCCAGTACTTC
d_gene: TRBD2; j_gene: TRBJ2-3; abundance: -; v_gene: TRBV5-1; CDR3aa: CASSLGAGAGADTQYF; CDR3nt: TGCGCCAGCAGCTTGGGGGCGGGAGCAGGTGCAGATACGCAGTATTTT
d_gene: -; j_gene: TRBJ2-3; abundance: -; v_gene: TRBV18; CDR3aa: CASSPAGLPDTQYF; CDR3nt: TGTGCCAGCTCACCGGCGGGTTTACCAGATACGCAGTATTTT
d_gene: -; j_gene: TRBJ2-1; abundance: once; v_gene: TRBV9; CDR3aa: CASSVGERVFF; CDR3nt: TGTGCCAGCAGCGTGGGGGAGCGGGTTTTCTTC
d_gene: -; j_gene: TRBJ1-3; abundance: -; v_gene: TRBV7-2; CDR3aa: CASSSTGSGNTIYF; CDR3nt: TGTGCCAGCAGTAGCACAGGGTCGGGAAACACCATATATTTT
d_gene: TRBD2; j_gene: TRBJ2-1; abundance: -; v_gene: TRBV27; CDR3aa: CASSLSGVAGFGYNEQFF; CDR3nt: TGTGCCAGCAGTTTATCGGGAGTAGCGGGGTTTGGTTACAATGAGCAGTTCTTC
d_gene: TRBD1; j_gene: TRBJ1-1; abundance: -; v_gene: TRBV5-6; CDR3aa: CASSRDRGWGAFF; CDR3nt: TGTGCCAGCAGCCGGGACAGGGGTTGGGGAGCTTTCTTT
d_gene: -; j_gene: TRBJ2-3; abundance: -; v_gene: TRBV6-1; CDR3aa: CASSGRRQASSDTQYF; CDR3nt: TGTGCCAGCAGTGGTAGGCGGCAGGCGAGTTCGGATACGCAGTATTTT
d_gene: -; j_gene: TRBJ2-5; abundance: -; v_gene: TRBV9; CDR3aa: CASSATGAEGTQYF; CDR3nt: TGTGCCAGCAGTGCTACGGGAGCCGAGGGGACCCAGTACTTC
d_gene: TRBD1; j_gene: TRBJ1-2; abundance: -; v_gene: TRBV5-6; CDR3aa: CASFVWVLDRGLGYTF; CDR3nt: TGTGCCAGCTTTGTGTGGGTACTTGACAGGGGGCTAGGCTACACCTTC
d_gene: TRBD2; j_gene: TRBJ2-3; abundance: -; v_gene: TRBV28; CDR3aa: CAGSLPIASGREGGGADTQYF; CDR3nt: TGTGCCGGCAGCCTCCCGATCGCTAGCGGGAGGGAAGGGGGCGGGGCAGATACGCAGTATTTT
d_gene: -; j_gene: TRBJ2-7; abundance: -; v_gene: TRBV5-8; CDR3aa: CASSGVGIEQYF; CDR3nt: TGTGCCAGCAGCGGGGTTGGGATCGAGCAGTACTTC
d_gene: TRBD2; j_gene: TRBJ2-3; abundance: -; v_gene: TRBV14; CDR3aa: CASSQRAGFTDTQYF; CDR3nt: TGTGCCAGCAGCCAGAGAGCGGGGTTCACAGATACGCAGTATTTT
d_gene: -; j_gene: TRBJ2-7; abundance: -; v_gene: TRBV19; CDR3aa: CASSISPGLSYEQYF; CDR3nt: TGTGCCAGTAGTATTAGCCCTGGCCTCTCCTACGAGCAGTACTTC
d_gene: TRBD2; j_gene: TRBJ2-2; abundance: -; v_gene: TRBV6-1; CDR3aa: CASSVASGAAGELFF; CDR3nt: TGTGCCAGCAGTGTGGCCAGCGGGGCGGCCGGGGAGCTGTTTTTT
d_gene: TRBD1; j_gene: TRBJ2-4; abundance: -; v_gene: TRBV18; CDR3aa: CASSPATGGGKNIQYF; CDR3nt: TGTGCCAGCTCACCAGCGACAGGGGGCGGCAAAAACATTCAGTACTTC
d_gene: -; j_gene: TRBJ2-7; abundance: -; v_gene: TRBV19; CDR3aa: CASSYGASYEQYF; CDR3nt: TGTGCCAGTAGTTACGGGGCATCCTACGAGCAGTACTTC
d_gene: TRBD1; j_gene: TRBJ1-2; abundance: -; v_gene: TRBV7-9; CDR3aa: CASSAIDRVGYTF; CDR3nt: TGTGCCAGCAGCGCCATTGACAGGGTAGGCTACACCTTC
d_gene: -; j_gene: TRBJ2-3; abundance: -; v_gene: TRBV11-2; CDR3aa: CASSLVWDTQYF; CDR3nt: TGTGCCAGCAGCTTAGTATGGGATACGCAGTATTTT
d_gene: -; j_gene: TRBJ1-5; abundance: -; v_gene: TRBV27; CDR3aa: CASSFGFGGQPQHF; CDR3nt: TGTGCCAGCAGTTTCGGATTCGGGGGTCAGCCCCAGCATTTT
d_gene: -; j_gene: TRBJ2-1; abundance: few; v_gene: TRBV7-9; CDR3aa: CASSSYRSGNEQFF; CDR3nt: TGTGCCAGCAGCTCCTACAGGAGTGGCAATGAGCAGTTCTTC
d_gene: -; j_gene: TRBJ1-1; abundance: -; v_gene: TRBV19; CDR3aa: CASSISWNTEAFF; CDR3nt: TGTGCCAGTAGTATAAGTTGGAACACTGAAGCTTTCTTT
d_gene: -; j_gene: TRBJ1-1; abundance: few; v_gene: TRBV6-5; CDR3aa: CASRRDSRGTEAFF; CDR3nt: TGTGCCAGCAGGCGGGACTCGCGAGGCACTGAAGCTTTCTTT
d_gene: -; j_gene: TRBJ2-1; abundance: -; v_gene: TRBV7-9; CDR3aa: CASSLEVQGQEEQFF; CDR3nt: TGTGCCAGCAGCTTAGAGGTTCAGGGCCAGGAGGAGCAGTTCTTC
d_gene: TRBD1; j_gene: TRBJ1-2; abundance: -; v_gene: TRBV11-2; CDR3aa: CASSRIWDRGREGYTF; CDR3nt: TGTGCCAGCAGCCGGATTTGGGACAGGGGAAGGGAGGGCTACACCTTC
d_gene: TRBD1; j_gene: TRBJ2-7; abundance: -; v_gene: TRBV5-6; CDR3aa: CASSWGTGGLYEQYF; CDR3nt: TGTGCCAGCAGCTGGGGGACAGGTGGACTCTACGAGCAGTACTTC
d_gene: -; j_gene: TRBJ1-1; abundance: once; v_gene: TRBV5-1; CDR3aa: CASSFALSSQETNTEAFF; CDR3nt: TGCGCCAGCAGCTTCGCACTTTCTTCACAGGAGACGAACACTGAAGCTTTCTTT
d_gene: -; j_gene: TRBJ1-4; abundance: -; v_gene: TRBV25-1; CDR3aa: CASSEPRQNYEKLFF; CDR3nt: TGTGCCAGCAGTGAACCGCGACAGAACTATGAAAAACTGTTTTTT
d_gene: -; j_gene: TRBJ2-7; abundance: -; v_gene: TRBV27; CDR3aa: CASSLRNGPYEQYF; CDR3nt: TGTGCCAGCAGTTTACGGAATGGGCCCTACGAGCAGTACTTC
d_gene: -; j_gene: TRBJ2-3; abundance: -; v_gene: TRBV7-8; CDR3aa: CASSTPETAQATSTDTQYF; CDR3nt: TGTGCCAGCAGCACCCCGGAAACGGCACAGGCGACCTCCACAGATACGCAGTATTTT
d_gene: -; j_gene: TRBJ2-7; abundance: -; v_gene: TRBV7-9; CDR3aa: CASSLAAGRYEQYF; CDR3nt: TGTGCCAGCAGCTTAGCGGCAGGGCGATACGAGCAGTACTTC
d_gene: TRBD1; j_gene: TRBJ1-3; abundance: -; v_gene: TRBV18; CDR3aa: CASSQQGIPSGNTIYF; CDR3nt: TGTGCCAGCTCCCAACAGGGGATCCCCTCTGGAAACACCATATATTTT
d_gene: -; j_gene: TRBJ2-7; abundance: -; v_gene: TRBV27; CDR3aa: CASSSPPGQRQYF; CDR3nt: TGTGCCAGCAGTTCCCCCCCAGGACAGCGACAGTACTTC
d_gene: -; j_gene: TRBJ2-2; abundance: -; v_gene: TRBV5-4; CDR3aa: CASSLAGTRPGELFF; CDR3nt: TGTGCCAGCAGCTTGGCGGGTACTCGCCCTGGGGAGCTGTTTTTT
d_gene: TRBD2; j_gene: TRBJ2-2; abundance: -; v_gene: TRBV28; CDR3aa: CASSAPGLAGSGELFF; CDR3nt: TGTGCCAGCAGTGCTCCGGGACTAGCTGGTTCCGGGGAGCTGTTTTTT
d_gene: TRBD2; j_gene: TRBJ2-3; abundance: -; v_gene: TRBV5-1; CDR3aa: CASSWATSGSLRAPDTQYF; CDR3nt: TGCGCCAGCAGCTGGGCGACTAGCGGGAGTTTAAGGGCGCCAGATACGCAGTATTTT
d_gene: -; j_gene: TRBJ2-7; abundance: -; v_gene: TRBV7-9; CDR3aa: CASSLSLYEQYF; CDR3nt: TGTGCCAGCAGCTTATCTCTCTACGAGCAGTACTTC
d_gene: -; j_gene: TRBJ2-5; abundance: -; v_gene: TRBV7-2; CDR3aa: CASSLSWYQETQYF; CDR3nt: TGTGCCAGCAGCTTATCCTGGTACCAAGAGACCCAGTACTTC
d_gene: -; j_gene: TRBJ1-1; abundance: -; v_gene: TRBV7-3; CDR3aa: CASSLTGGGQAFF; CDR3nt: TGTGCCAGCAGCTTAACTGGCGGGGGGCAAGCTTTCTTT
d_gene: -; j_gene: TRBJ2-1; abundance: once; v_gene: TRBV7-2; CDR3aa: CASSLDGPTWGNEQFF; CDR3nt: TGTGCCAGCAGCTTAGATGGGCCAACCTGGGGCAATGAGCAGTTCTTC
d_gene: -; j_gene: TRBJ2-2; abundance: -; v_gene: TRBV18; CDR3aa: CASSHDLVSATTSGELFF; CDR3nt: TGTGCCAGCTCACACGACTTGGTTAGCGCCACAACCAGCGGGGAGCTGTTTTTT
d_gene: -; j_gene: TRBJ1-2; abundance: once; v_gene: TRBV30; CDR3aa: CALQVNYGYTF; CDR3nt: TGTGCCCTCCAGGTCAACTATGGCTACACCTTC
d_gene: TRBD2; j_gene: TRBJ2-3; abundance: once; v_gene: TRBV7-8; CDR3aa: CASSLAPGLGAVDTQYF; CDR3nt: TGTGCCAGCAGCTTAGCTCCGGGACTAGGGGCGGTAGATACGCAGTATTTT
d_gene: TRBD1; j_gene: TRBJ1-2; abundance: -; v_gene: TRBV18; CDR3aa: CASSRQGHQEGYTF; CDR3nt: TGTGCCAGCTCACGACAGGGTCACCAGGAAGGCTACACCTTC
d_gene: TRBD2; j_gene: TRBJ2-1; abundance: -; v_gene: TRBV25-1; CDR3aa: CASSEWGGRPLNEQFF; CDR3nt: TGTGCCAGCAGTGAATGGGGCGGGAGACCCCTCAATGAGCAGTTCTTC
d_gene: -; j_gene: TRBJ1-2; abundance: few; v_gene: TRBV29-1; CDR3aa: CSVEAGKGGYTF; CDR3nt: TGCAGCGTTGAAGCTGGTAAGGGTGGCTACACCTTC
d_gene: TRBD2; j_gene: TRBJ2-3; abundance: -; v_gene: TRBV7-2; CDR3aa: CASSLRQTGTRPDTQYF; CDR3nt: TGTGCCAGCAGCCTCCGACAGACCGGGACTAGGCCAGATACGCAGTATTTT
d_gene: -; j_gene: TRBJ2-5; abundance: -; v_gene: TRBV25-1; CDR3aa: CATALGESRYF; CDR3nt: TGTGCCACCGCACTAGGGGAAAGTAGGTACTTC
d_gene: -; j_gene: TRBJ2-3; abundance: -; v_gene: TRBV7-2; CDR3aa: CASSPGFIYGSRDTQYF; CDR3nt: TGTGCCAGCAGCCCGGGTTTTATTTACGGGAGCAGAGATACGCAGTATTTT
d_gene: TRBD1; j_gene: TRBJ2-5; abundance: -; v_gene: TRBV10-3; CDR3aa: CAISDQGEKQYF; CDR3nt: TGTGCCATCAGTGACCAGGGGGAGAAGCAGTACTTC
d_gene: -; j_gene: TRBJ2-5; abundance: few; v_gene: TRBV5-6; CDR3aa: CASSSGFQETQYF; CDR3nt: TGTGCCAGCAGCTCAGGGTTCCAAGAGACCCAGTACTTC
d_gene: TRBD1; j_gene: TRBJ2-7; abundance: -; v_gene: TRBV19; CDR3aa: CASSALRQGEQYF; CDR3nt: TGTGCCAGTAGTGCCCTTAGACAGGGCGAGCAGTACTTC